Below are 4 T cell receptor beta chains sequenced from a single sample in a study of siplizumab effects on memory and regulatory T cells. TCRdb's table, derived via immunoSEQ multiplex PCR, lists solely in-frame clones and lacks some. The table lists about 60,000 clones, 75% to 90% of them singletons, with approximately 4% in the top ten. Sequencing was done on a sample of memory CD4+ T cells sorted from blood. These receptors were obtained from a human donor in good health.

Only a few counts were recorded for this clone. V gene TRBV19 combines with J gene TRBJ2-5; D is perhaps TRBD1 or TRBD2 (6 bases each). Trimming shortened V by 7 bases and J by 5 bases, and 23 bases separated the two germline ends. The CDR3 totals 16 residues. Germline loops: CDR1 LNHDA, CDR2 SQIVND (reference sequence). CDR3 coding DNA: TGTGCCAGTAAGCCAGTCTCCGGGAGACAGGATGAGACCCAGTACTTC. It encodes CASKPVSGRQDETQYF.

For the CDR3, the DNA is TGTGCCAGCTCATCCTCCGGTGAGCAGTACTTC. Translation gives CASSSSGEQYF. The chain recombines TRBV18 with TRBJ2-7; D gene unclear. Germline values: CDR1 KGHSH, CDR2 LQKENI. There are 11 residues in the CDR3. The V end was cut by 5 bases, the J end by 7 bases, with 9 bases between.

This chain connects TRBV28 to TRBJ1-2; no firm D call. Trimming took 3 bases from V and 5 from J, leaving 7 bases between them. This CDR3 comprises 12 residues. CDR1 is MDHEN and CDR2 is SYDVKM in the germline V gene. The CDR3 here is CASSLSGYGYTF. CDR3 bases: TGTGCCAGCAGTTTGTCGGGGTATGGCTACACCTTC.

The V and J genes are TRBV5-6 and TRBJ1-1; weak D call: TRBD1 (6 bases). Germline V gene sequence: CDR1 SGHDT, CDR2 YYEEEE. The CDR3 totals 16 residues. Trimming left V 1 base short and J 1 base short, with 14 bases between. The CDR3 nucleotides read TGTGCCAGCAGCTTGTTCATCGTAGGGGGGAACACTGAAGCTTTCTTT. Translating it yields CASSLFIVGGNTEAFF.